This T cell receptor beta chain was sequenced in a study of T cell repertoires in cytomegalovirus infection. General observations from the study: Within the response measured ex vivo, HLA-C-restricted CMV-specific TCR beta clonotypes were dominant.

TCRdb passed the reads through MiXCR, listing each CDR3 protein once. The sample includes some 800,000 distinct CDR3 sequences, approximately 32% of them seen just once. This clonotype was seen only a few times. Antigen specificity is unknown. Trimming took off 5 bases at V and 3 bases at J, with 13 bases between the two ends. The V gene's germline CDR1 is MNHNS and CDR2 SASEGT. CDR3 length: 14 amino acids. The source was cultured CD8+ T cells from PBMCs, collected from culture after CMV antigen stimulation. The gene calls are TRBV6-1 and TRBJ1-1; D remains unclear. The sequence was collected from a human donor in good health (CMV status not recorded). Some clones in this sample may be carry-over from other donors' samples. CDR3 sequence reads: CASSIHGWYTEAFF. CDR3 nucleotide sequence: TGTGCCAGCAGTATACATGGATGGTACACTGAAGCTTTCTTT.